Ten or more counts support the clone carrying this T cell receptor beta chain. Its antigen is as yet unknown. TCRbeta library construction was performed incorporating unique molecular identifiers. Each CDR3 protein is one row after TCRdb ran MiXCR on the PCR reads. This sample has around 670,000 distinct CDR3 sequences, with around 12% found just once. This CDR3 is 14 amino acids long. V lost 5 bases, J lost 6 bases, and 14 bases lay in between. CDR1 is MNHEY and CDR2 is SMNVEV in the germline V gene (reference sequence). This specimen belongs to a study of T-cell reconstitution after alpha-beta-depleted transplantation in children. General study points: About two months after transplant, alpha-beta T cells reportedly came from several hundred expanded graft clones. At one year after transplant, newly produced T cells mostly accounted for T-cell counts and diversity.

The sample was PBMCs, taken before TCRalphabeta/CD19-depleted stem cell transplant. The receptor was derived from a girl aged 2-10 years with congenital amegakaryocytic thrombocytopenia, due to receive a stem cell transplant. The chain links TRBV27 to TRBJ2-1; D is perhaps TRBD1 (5 bases). The chain's CDR3 is CASSAGLGVNEQFF. CDR3 bases: TGTGCCAGCAGTGCCGGGTTAGGGGTCAATGAGCAGTTCTTC.